A single sample is the source of the 5 T cell receptor beta chains below, sequenced in a study of cytomegalovirus exposure and HLA in healthy donors. The PCR had 60 Vbeta and 13 Jbeta primers. Method: immunoSEQ multiplex PCR; TCRdb's copy keeps in-frame clones and lacks some. This sample has more than 150,000 clones, with more than 65% found just once. The material sequenced was PBMCs. The receptor source for this set is a girl aged 2-9 years in good health and CMV-seropositive.

With respect to this clone: At one end the junction does not follow the germline gene, possibly because of a read error. The chain has TRBV27 and TRBJ2-1; D might be TRBD2 (6 bases). CDR1 and CDR2 (germline): MNHEY, SMNVEV (reference sequence). The CDR3 contains 17 residues. The CDR3 here is CASSLGRGAGLYSEQFF. The CDR3, as DNA: TGTGCCAGCAGTTTAGGGCGCGGCGCGGGACTTTACAGTGAGCAGTTCTTC.

The chain combines TRBV5-1 with TRBJ2-3; D possibly corresponds to TRBD2 (7 bases). The V gene's germline CDR1 is SGHRS and CDR2 YFSETQ. The CDR3 spans 17 residues. V was pared by 4 bases and J by 5 bases, with 23 bases between. DNA of the CDR3: TGCGCCAGCAGCCCCAGGGGAGGGGCCGGGCCCAGAGATACGCAGTATTTT. Its translation: CASSPRGGAGPRDTQYF.

The chain employs TRBV28 and TRBJ2-5, with 10 bases matching TRBD1. This CDR3 spans 15 amino acids. CDR1 and CDR2 from the germline V gene are MDHEN and SYDVKM. J lost 5 bases, V lost 5 bases, and 8 bases had no gene match. The CDR3: CASSPKTGGLETQYF. As DNA, the CDR3 is TGTGCCAGCAGTCCGAAGACAGGGGGCCTGGAGACCCAGTACTTC.

CDR3 nucleotide sequence: TGTGCCAGCAGCTACGGACTAGCGGAGTCACGAGATACGCAGTATTTT. Its protein product is CASSYGLAESRDTQYF. The V call is TRBV7-9, the J call TRBJ2-3; 10 bases fit TRBD2. J was trimmed by 5 bases and V by 4 bases; bases with no gene match: 9. Germline loops: CDR1 SEHNR, CDR2 FQNEAQ (reference sequence). This CDR3 region has 16 residues.

The CDR3 DNA reads as TGTGCCAGCAGTTTATGGAACAGCCACTACGAGCAGTACTTC. Amino acids: CASSLWNSHYEQYF. This chain joins TRBV28 and TRBJ2-7; no definite D call. The V gene's germline CDR1 is MDHEN and CDR2 SYDVKM. The CDR3 length is 14 residues. Trimming shortened V by 0 bases and J by 3 bases, and 9 bases separated the two germline ends. Combining the CDR3 with reference TRBV28 and TRBJ2-7 gives the whole variable domain DVKVTQSSRYLVKRTGEKVFLECVQDMDHENMFWYRQDPGLGLRLIYFSYDVKMKEKGDIPEGYSVSREKKERFSLILESASTNQTSMYLCASSLWNSHYEQYFGPGTRLTVT.